These 15 T cell receptor beta chains originate from one sample sequenced in a study of PD-L1 blockade in urothelial cancer. Libraries were prepared by immunoSEQ multiplex PCR; TCRdb keeps only in-frame clonotypes and omits some of them. The sample has 45,000 to 65,000 clones; over 75% are singletons. Time point: pretreatment peripheral blood. The sequencing here drew on PBMCs, taken around atezolizumab (anti-PD-L1) treatment. All receptors derive from a man in his sixties or seventies with urothelial cancer.

The genes are TRBV29-1 and TRBJ2-2; D is perhaps TRBD2 (6 bases). The CDR3 consists of 14 residues. Germline CDR1 and CDR2: SQVTM and ANQGSEA. V was clipped by 3 bases and J by 6 bases, with 14 bases between them. CDR3 nucleotide sequence: TGCAGCGTTGACTTGGGGGGTCCCGCCGGGGAGCTGTTTTTT. As protein: CSVDLGGPAGELFF.

This chain uses TRBV7-6 with TRBJ2-3, with 7 bases fitting TRBD1. The germline gives CDR1 SGHVS, CDR2 FNYEAQ. V was clipped by 5 bases and J by 14 bases; unmatched bases: 19. The CDR3 runs 15 residues. The CDR3 DNA reads TGTGCCAGCAGCCATCGACAGGGAGAGCACAGATACGCGTATTTT. Translating gives CASSHRQGEHRYAYF.

The V and J genes are TRBV29-1 and TRBJ2-3; D ambiguous. The CDR3 extends over 13 amino acids. The germline V and J ends were trimmed by 7 bases and 14 bases, with 25 bases remaining between them. Germline CDR1 is SQVTM and CDR2 is ANQGSEA. CDR3 loop: CSAQPFENRYAYF. CDR3 in DNA: TGCAGCGCCCAGCCCTTTGAGAACAGATACGCGTATTTT.

The CDR3 loop reads CASSRTGVTGANVLTF. The CDR3 DNA is TGTGCCAGCAGCAGAACAGGGGTAACTGGGGCCAACGTCCTGACTTTC. The chain carries TRBV5-4 and TRBJ2-6; 7 positions agree with TRBD1. The CDR3 runs 16 residues. The ends lost 4 bases at V and 2 bases at J; junction bases unmatched: 6. Per germline, CDR1 SGHNT and CDR2 YYREEE (reference sequence).

The chain couples TRBV19 to TRBJ1-1; D uncertain. Germline V gene data show CDR1 as LNHDA and CDR2 as SQIVND (reference sequence). This CDR3 comprises 13 residues. V lost 4 bases and J lost 4, with 10 bases in between. DNA of the CDR3: TGTGCCAGTAGTACCTCCCAGGCCACTGAAGCTTTCTTT. Its translation: CASSTSQATEAFF.

The V gene is TRBV6-6, the J gene TRBJ1-5; D perhaps matches TRBD1 (5 bases). V was shortened by 0 bases and J by 5 bases, with 11 bases between the two germline ends. Germline V gene lookup returns CDR1 MNHNY and CDR2 SVGAGI (reference sequence). The CDR3 contains 15 residues. The CDR3: CASSYSAGLDQPQHF. DNA for the CDR3: TGTGCCAGCAGTTACTCAGCAGGGTTGGATCAGCCCCAGCATTTT.

CDR3 coding DNA: TGTGCCAGCAGCGGCACAGGGCACCGGTCCTACGAGCAGTACTTC. This translates into CASSGTGHRSYEQYF. This sequence joins TRBV7-9 and TRBJ2-7, with D perhaps matching TRBD1 (6 bases). CDR3 length: 15 residues. Germline V gene sequence: CDR1 SEHNR, CDR2 FQNEAQ (reference sequence). V was clipped by 5 bases and J by 1 base, with 15 bases between them.

This clone was counted a single time. The V and J genes are TRBV18 and TRBJ2-7; 8 bases align to TRBD2. The CDR3 covers 16 residues. The germline V gene has CDR1 KGHSH and CDR2 LQKENI. Trimming removed 4 bases from V and 0 bases from J; junction bases left unmatched: 8. DNA of the CDR3: TGTGCCAGCTCACTGTTTCCCGGGACTAGCTCCTACGAGCAGTACTTC. As protein: CASSLFPGTSSYEQYF.

The V and J genes are TRBV27 and TRBJ2-7; 9 bases are a match to TRBD1. V dropped 3 bases and J dropped 4; count of bases not matched to a gene: 4. This CDR3 region has 14 residues. Per germline, CDR1 MNHEY and CDR2 SMNVEV (reference sequence). CDR3 in amino acids: CASSLGQGRYEQYF. The DNA of the CDR3 is TGTGCCAGCAGTTTGGGACAGGGAAGGTACGAGCAGTACTTC.

This clone was detected once. The rearrangement uses TRBV6-5 and TRBJ2-1; TRBD2 agrees at 11 bases. The germline V gene has CDR1 MNHEY and CDR2 SVGAGI. With V trimmed by 6 bases and J by 2 bases, 3 bases remained unmatched. The length of the CDR3 is 15 residues. CDR3: CASRQLAGAYNEQFF. The CDR3 DNA reads TGTGCCAGCAGGCAACTAGCGGGAGCCTACAATGAGCAGTTCTTC.

The chain is built from TRBV4-1 and TRBJ2-5, with no clear D. Trimming shortened V by 0 bases and J by 1 base, and 6 bases separated the two germline ends. The CDR3 is made up of 14 amino acids. Germline loops: CDR1 MGHRA, CDR2 YSYEKL. CDR3 nucleotides: TGCGCCAGCAGCCAAGAAGAACTCCAAGAGACCCAGTACTTC. Its translation is CASSQEELQETQYF.

This chain links TRBV6-6 with TRBJ2-7; TRBD1 is a possible D gene (6 bases). Germline CDR1 reads MNHNY; CDR2 reads SVGAGI (reference sequence). The CDR3 runs 14 residues. The V gene lost 5 bases and the J gene lost 2 bases, with 13 bases spanning the gap. The CDR3: CASSQGYGTYEQYF. CDR3 bases: TGTGCCAGCAGTCAGGGGTATGGCACCTACGAGCAGTACTTC.

In DNA form, the CDR3 reads TGTGCCAGTAGTCCGCGGACAGGGGGCGCCTACACCATATATTTT. It is translated as CASSPRTGGAYTIYF. This chain uses TRBV19 with TRBJ1-3, with 11 bases fitting TRBD1. This CDR3 has 15 residues. Germline V gives CDR1 LNHDA, CDR2 SQIVND (reference sequence). The J segment lost 8 bases and the V segment lost 5 bases, leaving 8 bases of the junction unmatched.

V and J are TRBV11-2 and TRBJ2-7; D gene unclear. Germline loops: CDR1 SGHAT, CDR2 FQNNGV. Trimming shortened V by 0 bases and J by 6 bases, and 12 bases separated the two germline ends. This CDR3 comprises 14 residues. The CDR3 DNA is TGTGCCAGCAGCTTAGACATCCGTCTTAGCGAGCAGTACTTC. This sequence encodes CASSLDIRLSEQYF.

The chain has TRBV4-1 and TRBJ2-1; 10 positions match TRBD2. V lost 0 bases to trimming and J lost 0 bases; unmatched junction nucleotides: 2. Germline CDR1 MGHRA, CDR2 YSYEKL. CDR3 length: 17 residues. The CDR3 loop reads CASSQEPSGSSYNEQFF. As DNA, the CDR3 is TGCGCCAGCAGCCAAGAGCCTAGCGGGAGCTCCTACAATGAGCAGTTCTTC.